The 14 T cell receptor beta chains listed next were all sequenced from one sample in a study of T cells after yellow fever vaccination. TCRdb analysed the 5' RACE reads with MiXCR anew, one entry per CDR3 protein. The sample consists of some 560,000 distinct CDR3 sequences, about 17% of them appearing once. The sequences come from PBMCs, collected 5 days after the first yellow fever vaccination. Receptors were obtained from a man between 18 and 29 years old who received the YFV17D yellow fever vaccine.

This clonotype was recorded a few times. The V and J genes are TRBV5-1 and TRBJ2-3; 9 bases are shared with TRBD2. J gave up 5 bases and V 6 bases, and 13 bases lay outside the gene matches. This CDR3 has 16 residues. In germline, CDR1 is SGHRS, CDR2 YFSETQ. Here the CDR3 DNA reads TGCGCCAGCACGCTCCTACCGGGACTAGCAGTAGATACGCAGTATTTT. Amino acid sequence: CASTLLPGLAVDTQYF.

This chain joins TRBV5-1 and TRBJ1-1; 7 nucleotides agree with TRBD1. V was pared by 4 bases and J by 0 bases, with 9 bases of the junction left unmatched. Germline assignment: CDR1 SGHRS and CDR2 YFSETQ. The length of the CDR3 is 16 residues. The CDR3 bases are TGCGCCAGCAGCAATCCCAGGGGGACCATGAACACTGAAGCTTTCTTT. Residues: CASSNPRGTMNTEAFF.

The CDR3 here is CSARIDGGEQFF. CDR3 DNA: TGCAGTGCTAGAATTGACGGGGGAGAGCAGTTCTTC. This sequence joins TRBV20-1 and TRBJ2-1; D is perhaps TRBD2 (6 bases). Germline CDR1 and CDR2: DFQATT and SNEGSKA (reference sequence). This CDR3 has 12 amino acids. The V end lost 2 bases, the J end lost 10 bases, and 12 bases lay between the germline ends.

This clonotype appeared a few times. J is TRBJ2-3 and V is TRBV7-2; 8 bases are shared with TRBD1. The CDR3 runs to 16 residues. The germline V gene has CDR1 SGHTA and CDR2 FQGNSA. J was trimmed by 3 bases and V by 1 base; bases with no gene match: 6. DNA for the CDR3: TGTGCCAGCAGCTTAGTCGGACAGGGAAGGACAGATACGCAGTATTTT. As protein: CASSLVGQGRTDTQYF.

There are a few counts of this clonotype. The chain joins TRBV12-3 or TRBV12-4 to TRBJ2-7, with D perhaps matching TRBD1 or TRBD2 (5 bases each). V lost 5 bases and J lost 0, with 20 bases in between. The CDR3 length is 17 residues. CDR3 region: CASSKQNRDRLSYEQYF. The CDR3 bases are TGTGCCAGCAGTAAACAAAACCGGGACCGACTCTCCTACGAGCAGTACTTC.

This clonotype was seen only a few times. The rearrangement links TRBV5-6 to TRBJ2-5, with D uncertain. V was pared by 2 bases and J by 4 bases, with 9 bases between. CDR3 length equals 13 residues. Germline V CDR1 and CDR2: SGHDT, YYEEEE. The DNA of the CDR3 is TGTGCCAGCAGCTTCGGAGCTGTAGAGACCCAGTACTTC. Translation: CASSFGAVETQYF. Full variable domain (outside the CDR3, taken from reference TRBV5-6 and TRBJ2-5): DAGVTQSPTHLIKTRGQQVTLRCSPKSGHDTVSWYQQALGQGPQFIFQYYEEEERQRGNFPDRFSGHQFPNYSSELNVNALLLGDSALYLCASSFGAVETQYFGPGTRLLVL.

The chain couples TRBV10-3 to TRBJ2-1, with D perhaps being TRBD1 or TRBD2 (5 bases each). Germline assignment: CDR1 ENHRY and CDR2 SYGVKD. The CDR3 consists of 12 residues. Trimming pared 10 bases from V and 4 bases from J, leaving 11 bases between. CDR3 loop: CATGASYNEQFF. CDR3 in DNA: TGTGCCACCGGGGCATCTTACAATGAGCAGTTCTTC.

The rearrangement links TRBV7-9 to TRBJ2-1; 11 nucleotides agree with TRBD1. The CDR3 loop spans 14 amino acids. The trim removed 6 bases at V and 11 bases at J, leaving 9 bases unmatched. Germline V gene lookup returns CDR1 SEHNR and CDR2 FQNEAQ (reference sequence). Here the CDR3 DNA reads TGTGCCAGCAGGCCGGGACAGGGGGACAACAAGCAGTTCTTC. It encodes CASRPGQGDNKQFF.

This chain uses TRBV7-6 with TRBJ2-3; 7 bases agree with TRBD1. Germline assignment: CDR1 SGHVS and CDR2 FNYEAQ. With V trimmed by 5 bases and J by 0 bases, 8 bases remained unmatched. This CDR3 contains 16 residues. The CDR3 DNA reads TGTGCCAGCAGCCCGACAGGGACCTCTAGCACAGATACGCAGTATTTT. Its protein is CASSPTGTSSTDTQYF.

The J gene is TRBJ2-5, the V gene TRBV2, with D perhaps being TRBD1 or TRBD2 (5 bases each). V lost 4 bases, J lost 9 bases, and 18 bases lay in between. Germline V CDR1 and CDR2: SNHLY, FYNNEI. This CDR3 has 14 residues. The chain's CDR3 is CASSVPGTVGAQYF. DNA for the CDR3: TGTGCCAGCAGTGTCCCAGGGACCGTGGGAGCCCAGTACTTC.

V gene TRBV20-1 combines with J gene TRBJ2-3; 7 bases agree with TRBD2. There are 12 residues in the CDR3. J lost 5 bases, V lost 3 bases, and 2 bases had no gene match. Germline CDR1 reads DFQATT; CDR2 reads SNEGSKA (reference sequence). CDR3 DNA sequence: TGCAGTGCTAGCGGGGGGAAAGATACGCAGTATTTT. This translates into CSASGGKDTQYF.

This rearrangement joins TRBV23-1 to TRBJ1-2; TRBD1 might be the D (5 bases). TRBV23-1 is treated as an ORF (open reading frame) with a function not yet certain. The CDR3 consists of 14 residues. The ends were cut back, 0 bases at V and 8 bases at J, with 13 bases in the middle. CDR3 in DNA: TGCGCCAGCAGTCAATCGGGGCAGCCGGGCGGCTACACCTTC. Its translation: CASSQSGQPGGYTF.

This clonotype was seen repeatedly, ten times or more. This chain connects TRBV5-4 to TRBJ2-5, with D maybe TRBD1 (6 bases). Per germline, CDR1 SGHNT and CDR2 YYREEE (reference sequence). The V and J ends lost 5 bases and 4 bases respectively, with 15 bases between them. The CDR3 spans 14 residues. The CDR3 is CASSTQDSGETQYF. The CDR3, as DNA: TGTGCCAGCAGTACCCAGGACAGCGGAGAGACCCAGTACTTC.

V gene TRBV9 combines with J gene TRBJ2-7, with TRBD2 identical over 13 bases. Unmatched junction bases numbered 5, after V lost 3 bases and J lost 8 bases. CDR3 size: 14 residues. The V gene's germline CDR1 is SGDLS and CDR2 YYNGEE. CDR3: CASSGTSGGMKQYF. CDR3 coding DNA: TGTGCCAGCAGCGGGACTAGCGGGGGCATGAAGCAGTACTTC.